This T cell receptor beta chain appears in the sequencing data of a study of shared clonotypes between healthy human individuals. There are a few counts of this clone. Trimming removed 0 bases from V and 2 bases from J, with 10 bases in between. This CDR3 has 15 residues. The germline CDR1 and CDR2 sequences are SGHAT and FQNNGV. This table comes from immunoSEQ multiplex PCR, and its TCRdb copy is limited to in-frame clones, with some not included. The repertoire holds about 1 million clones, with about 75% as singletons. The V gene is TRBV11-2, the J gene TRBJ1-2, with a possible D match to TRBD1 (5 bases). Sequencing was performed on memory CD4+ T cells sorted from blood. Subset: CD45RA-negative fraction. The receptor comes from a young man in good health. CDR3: CASSLDGAGNYGYTF. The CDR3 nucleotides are TGTGCCAGCAGCTTAGATGGAGCAGGGAACTATGGCTACACCTTC.